Described below is a single T cell receptor beta chain sequence and its context. Its antigen remains unknown. This specimen belongs to a study of cytomegalovirus exposure and HLA in healthy donors. 60 Vbeta and 13 Jbeta primers were used in PCR. Sequenced by immunoSEQ multiplex PCR; TCRdb stores in-frame clones only, minus some. In the table there are 80,000 to 100,000 clones, about 81% of which are singletons. In germline, CDR1 is SGHTA, CDR2 FQGTGA. The CDR3 spans 16 residues. V gave up 2 bases and J gave up 3 bases, with 13 bases separating them. Study findings and constraints: Evidence from a later analysis indicated that most CMV-associated TCR beta chains looked HLA-restricted. One cluster of highly shared sequence variants probably arose as a sequencing artifact. TCR beta V- and J-gene trimming, according to a later analysis, was linked to a missense DCLRE1C variant.

V is TRBV7-3 and J is TRBJ2-2; maybe TRBD2 (6 bases). This sequence was found in a man aged 40-49 years in good health and CMV-seronegative. Sequences were obtained from PBMCs. The chain's CDR3 is CASSLWRAQDTGELFF. CDR3 DNA sequence: TGTGCCAGCAGCTTATGGAGGGCGCAGGACACCGGGGAGCTGTTTTTT.